These 27 T cell receptor beta chains originate from one sample sequenced in a study of T cell responses to AZD1222 COVID-19 vaccine. Generated by immunoSEQ multiplex PCR, the TCRdb table keeps only in-frame clones and is missing some. The sample contains under 100,000 clones, 92% of which appear only once. The specimen was peripheral blood, collected on day 0 of MenACWY control vaccination. These TCRs come from an adult in good health.

The genes are TRBV6-1 and TRBJ1-1; D remains unclear. This CDR3 is built from 12 residues. The germline V gene has CDR1 MNHNS and CDR2 SASEGT. V lost 5 bases and J 5 bases, leaving 9 bases between the germline ends. As DNA, the CDR3 is TGTGCCAGCAGTTCCGGAGGGACTGAAGCTTTCTTT. Encoded protein: CASSSGGTEAFF.

This clone was observed once. This rearrangement joins TRBV7-2 to TRBJ1-2; D ambiguous. Germline lookup yields CDR1 SGHTA and CDR2 FQGNSA. V lost 5 bases and J lost 8, with 18 bases in between. CDR3 size: 14 residues. CDR3 sequence reads: CASSRGPSLPGYTF. CDR3 DNA sequence: TGTGCCAGCAGCCGCGGACCCTCCCTGCCCGGCTACACCTTC.

The chain employs TRBV25-1 and TRBJ1-4; 9 bases match TRBD1. This CDR3 has 13 amino acids. Trimming cost V 8 bases and J 8 bases; bases outside gene matches: 6. CDR1 MGHDK and CDR2 SYGVNS come from the germline V gene. Written as DNA, the CDR3 is TGTGCCAGCGCCGGGACAGGGAGCGAAAAACTGTTTTTT. Protein: CASAGTGSEKLFF.

In this sample, this clone turned up a few times. The gene calls are TRBV12-3 or TRBV12-4 and TRBJ2-5; D tentatively fits TRBD1 or TRBD2 (5 bases each). Deletions cut 0 bases from V and 5 bases from J, with 7 bases between. CDR3 length equals 13 residues. The chain's CDR3 is CASSLAGTETQYF. The CDR3 nucleotides are TGTGCCAGCAGTTTAGCGGGGACGGAGACCCAGTACTTC.

This chain uses TRBV28 with TRBJ2-3; the D gene is possibly TRBD1 (6 bases). This CDR3 is built from 16 residues. V was cut by 6 bases and J by 2 bases, with 18 bases left in between. Germline V gene sequence: CDR1 MDHEN, CDR2 SYDVKM. The DNA for the CDR3 is TGTGCCAGCAGCCTCAGACCCAGGACAGCCACAGATACGCAGTATTTT. Its translation is CASSLRPRTATDTQYF.

In nucleotides, the CDR3 is TGTGCCAGCAGCTTAGATCAGGTGATAGATACGCAGTATTTT. Translated, it gives CASSLDQVIDTQYF. The gene calls are TRBV13 and TRBJ2-3; D unclear. This CDR3 region has 14 residues. V shed 1 base and J shed 5 bases, with 10 bases lying between them. Germline V gene data show CDR1 as PRHDT and CDR2 as FYEKMQ (reference sequence).

This chain joins TRBV6-6 and TRBJ2-7; 8 bases align to TRBD1. Germline V CDR1 and CDR2: MNHNY, SVGAGI (reference sequence). CDR3 length: 16 amino acids. With 2 bases clipped from V and 2 bases from J, the junction kept 8 bases outside the gene matches. CDR3 residues: CASSYLRQGITYEQYF. CDR3 nucleotides: TGTGCCAGCAGTTACCTGAGACAGGGGATTACCTACGAGCAGTACTTC.

The chain is built from TRBV3-1 (or the pseudogene TRBV3-2) and TRBJ2-5, with a possible D match to TRBD1 (5 bases). With 5 bases removed from V and 2 bases from J, the gap between germline ends came to 12 bases. The CDR3 length is 14 residues. Per the germline V gene, CDR1 is LGHDT and CDR2 is YNNKEL (reference sequence). In nucleotides, the CDR3 is TGTGCCAGCAGCAAAGGGGCAGCACAAGAGACCCAGTACTTC. Its protein is CASSKGAAQETQYF.

The V and J genes are TRBV30 and TRBJ1-1; possibly TRBD1 for D (6 bases). This CDR3 has 14 amino acids. CDR1 GTSNPN and CDR2 SVGIG come from the germline V gene (reference sequence). The ends were cut back, 3 bases at V and 1 base at J, with 12 bases in the middle. The CDR3 DNA sequence: TGTGCCTGGAGCCCCGGGACACGGAACACTGAAGCTTTCTTT. Amino acid sequence: CAWSPGTRNTEAFF.

Here the CDR3 DNA reads TGTGCCAGCAGTCAACAGAGTAACTATGGCTACACCTTC. It translates to CASSQQSNYGYTF. The chain carries TRBV6-2 or TRBV6-3 and TRBJ1-2, with unresolved D. Deletions cut 5 bases from V and 1 base from J, with 8 bases between. CDR1 and CDR2 (germline): MNHEY, SVGEGT. The CDR3 loop spans 13 amino acids.

V usage is TRBV6-5 and J usage is TRBJ2-2; D is unclear. V lost 3 bases, J lost 1 base, and 3 bases lay in between. Germline V gene lookup returns CDR1 MNHEY and CDR2 SVGAGI. This CDR3 region has 13 residues. The CDR3, as DNA: TGTGCCAGCAGTTATTTGAACACCGGGGAGCTGTTTTTT. Translation gives CASSYLNTGELFF.

V gene TRBV7-2 combines with J gene TRBJ2-7, with D unclear. CDR3 length equals 12 residues. Germline V gives CDR1 SGHTA, CDR2 FQGNSA. Trimming took 1 base from V and 1 from J, leaving 2 bases between them. The CDR3 loop reads CASSLESYEQYF. DNA for the CDR3: TGTGCCAGCAGCTTAGAATCCTACGAGCAGTACTTC.

The J gene is TRBJ2-1, the V gene TRBV19; D unresolved. V lost 4 bases, J lost 8 bases, and 12 bases lay in between. The CDR3 sequence is 13 residues long. CDR1 and CDR2 (germline): LNHDA, SQIVND (reference sequence). The CDR3 is CASSSGYGDEQFF. The CDR3 DNA sequence: TGTGCCAGTAGTAGCGGATATGGGGATGAGCAGTTCTTC.

The chain recombines TRBV28 with TRBJ1-2; possible D gene TRBD1, 5 bases. The CDR3 covers 15 residues. The V end was cut by 8 bases, the J end by 8 bases, with 24 bases between. CDR1 is MDHEN, CDR2 SYDVKM, per germline. CDR3 loop: CASQTGTPLMGGYTF. CDR3 bases: TGTGCCAGCCAAACCGGGACGCCCTTAATGGGGGGCTACACCTTC.

V and J are TRBV2 and TRBJ1-2, with a weak D call TRBD1 (5 bases). There are 13 residues in the CDR3. Trimming took off 7 bases at V and 7 bases at J, with 16 bases between the two ends. Germline V gene sequence: CDR1 SNHLY, CDR2 FYNNEI. The DNA of the CDR3 is TGTGCCAGCATTTTTTTCCAGGGAACTGGCTACACCTTC. It codes for CASIFFQGTGYTF.

This clone has only one observation. J is TRBJ1-2 and V is TRBV9; maybe TRBD1 (5 bases). Per the germline V gene, CDR1 is SGDLS and CDR2 is YYNGEE. V lost 0 bases to trimming and J lost 3 bases, with 12 bases between them. There are 15 residues in the CDR3. CDR3 amino acids: CASSVGQGQDYGYTF. CDR3 nucleotides: TGTGCCAGCAGCGTAGGGCAGGGCCAGGACTATGGCTACACCTTC.

The chain couples TRBV15 to TRBJ2-3, with 8 bases aligning to TRBD1. V shed 0 bases and J 4 bases; nucleotides not matched to a gene: 3. CDR3 length equals 15 residues. Germline CDR1 is LNHNV and CDR2 is YYDKDF (reference sequence). In nucleotides, the CDR3 is TGTGCCACCAGCAGAGATGGGACAGGCCCAGATACGCAGTATTTT. This gives the protein CATSRDGTGPDTQYF.

The rearrangement uses TRBV29-1 and TRBJ2-5; D unclear. Trimming pared 3 bases from V and 5 bases from J, leaving 10 bases between. CDR1 SQVTM and CDR2 ANQGSEA come from the germline V gene. The CDR3 contains 12 residues. This chain's CDR3 is CSVEAGDETQYF. Here the CDR3 DNA reads TGCAGCGTTGAGGCTGGAGACGAGACCCAGTACTTC.

The chain is built from TRBV6-4 and TRBJ1-5; the match to TRBD1 covers 7 bases. Looked up from germline, CDR1 is MRHNA and CDR2 is SNTAGT. The CDR3 extends over 16 amino acids. The junction had 7 bases not matched to a gene; V was cut back by 4 bases and J by 1 base. CDR3 nucleotide sequence: TGTGCCAGCAGTGCCTCGGCAGGGGGAAGCAATCAGCCCCAGCATTTT. Translating it yields CASSASAGGSNQPQHF.

The J gene is TRBJ2-1, the V gene TRBV7-8, with 11 bases fitting TRBD1. J lost 9 bases, V lost 1 base, and 5 bases had no gene match. Germline-derived CDR1 and CDR2 are SGHVS and FQNEAQ. This CDR3 has 15 amino acids. In nucleotides, the CDR3 is TGTGCCAGCAGCTTAGAGGGACAGGGGGTGAGTGAGCAGTTCTTC. It translates to CASSLEGQGVSEQFF.

As to this clone: Other DNA sequences of this sample code for an identical CDR3. The rearrangement links TRBV6-5 to TRBJ1-1; D remains ambiguous. The length of the CDR3 is 14 residues. Trimming stripped 5 bases from V and 1 base from J, with 11 bases between. Germline V gives CDR1 MNHEY, CDR2 SVGAGI. The CDR3 DNA sequence: TGTGCCAGCAGTCCCCGGACGGGGAACACTGAAGCTTTCTTT. Translated, it gives CASSPRTGNTEAFF.

The chain couples TRBV19 to TRBJ2-3; no definite D call. The CDR3 is 15 residues long. Germline values: CDR1 LNHDA, CDR2 SQIVND (reference sequence). Trimming stripped 3 bases from V and 2 bases from J, with 12 bases between. CDR3 sequence: CASSMVGTPTDTQYF. CDR3 in DNA: TGTGCCAGTAGTATGGTCGGAACCCCCACAGATACGCAGTATTTT.

The chain joins TRBV9 to TRBJ2-4; 7 bases match TRBD1. This CDR3 contains 14 residues. Trimming cost V 0 bases and J 6 bases; bases outside gene matches: 3. The germline gives CDR1 SGDLS, CDR2 YYNGEE. The CDR3 sequence is CASSVEGAGNIQYF. As DNA, the CDR3 is TGTGCCAGCAGCGTAGAGGGGGCTGGAAACATTCAGTACTTC.

Of note for this clone: A junction end diverges from the germline sequence, so it may reflect a read error. The chain carries TRBV7-9 and TRBJ2-5, with a weak D call TRBD2 (6 bases). The CDR3 contains 12 residues. From germline, CDR1 is SEHNR and CDR2 FQNEAQ (reference sequence). CDR3 DNA: TGTGCCAGCAGTCGGGACTTCGGGATCCTTAACTTC. This codes for CASSRDFGILNF.

The rearrangement links TRBV19 to TRBJ1-5; 11 nucleotides match TRBD1. The length of the CDR3 is 15 residues. V dropped 3 bases and J dropped 9; count of bases not matched to a gene: 7. Germline assignment: CDR1 LNHDA and CDR2 SQIVND (reference sequence). CDR3 protein: CASSMYRTGGLPQHF. CDR3 DNA sequence: TGTGCCAGTAGTATGTATCGGACAGGGGGCCTGCCCCAGCATTTT. The full variable domain, rest sourced from reference TRBV19 and TRBJ1-5, is DGGITQSPKYLFRKEGQNVTLSCEQNLNHDAMYWYRQDPGQGLRLIYYSQIVNDFQKGDIAEGYSVSREKKESFPLTVTSAQKNPTAFYLCASSMYRTGGLPQHFGDGTRLSIL.

This chain connects TRBV9 to TRBJ2-5; D might be TRBD2 (5 bases). V was pared by 5 bases and J by 0 bases, with 11 bases between. Germline lookup yields CDR1 SGDLS and CDR2 YYNGEE. The CDR3 has 14 residues. CDR3 in DNA: TGTGCCAGCAGTCGGGATAGGTACCAAGAGACCCAGTACTTC. Translating gives CASSRDRYQETQYF.

This clone was counted a single time. The rearrangement joins TRBV11-2 to TRBJ1-1, with no clear D. Trimming pared 5 bases from V and 7 bases from J, leaving 14 bases between. Germline CDR1 reads SGHAT; CDR2 reads FQNNGV. There are 13 residues in the CDR3. CDR3: CASSGLLRSEAFF. The CDR3 DNA is TGTGCCAGCAGCGGGTTGTTGAGGAGTGAAGCTTTCTTT.